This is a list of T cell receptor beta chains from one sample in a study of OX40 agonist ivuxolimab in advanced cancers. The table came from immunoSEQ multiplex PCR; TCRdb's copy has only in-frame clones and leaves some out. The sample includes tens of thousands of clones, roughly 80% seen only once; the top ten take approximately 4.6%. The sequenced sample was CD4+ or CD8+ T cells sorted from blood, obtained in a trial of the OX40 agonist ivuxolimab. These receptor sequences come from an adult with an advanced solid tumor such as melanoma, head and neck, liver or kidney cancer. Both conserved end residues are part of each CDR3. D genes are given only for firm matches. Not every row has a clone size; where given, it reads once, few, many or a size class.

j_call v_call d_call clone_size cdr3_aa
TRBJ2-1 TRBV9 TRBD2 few CASSLPTGAGGPRDEQFF
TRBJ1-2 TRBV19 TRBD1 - CASNDRGLYGYTF
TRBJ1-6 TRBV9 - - CASSVDGSPLHF
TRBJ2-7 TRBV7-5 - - CASSPGRSYEQYF
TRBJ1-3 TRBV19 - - CASSSTASSGNTIYF
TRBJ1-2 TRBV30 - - CAWIGGPGGGYTF
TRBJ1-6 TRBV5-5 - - CASSQDYNSPLHF
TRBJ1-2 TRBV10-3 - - CAISESKNGYTF
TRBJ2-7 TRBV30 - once CAWTGYDEQYF
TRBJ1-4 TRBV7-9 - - CASSPTTGATNEKLFF
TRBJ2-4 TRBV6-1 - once CASSGMLAKNIQYF
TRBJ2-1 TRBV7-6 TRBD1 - CASSRTGVRNEQFF
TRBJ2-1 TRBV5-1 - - CASSLEFAVYNEQFF
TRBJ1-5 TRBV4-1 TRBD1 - CASSWTGRDQPQHF
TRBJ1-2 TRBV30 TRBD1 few CAWSGETGHYGYTF
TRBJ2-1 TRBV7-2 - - CASSFTGSSYNEQFF